This record concerns one T cell receptor beta chain sequence. What it recognizes is unknown. Method: immunoSEQ multiplex PCR; TCRdb's copy keeps in-frame clones and lacks some. Of approximately 2.4 million clones in the sample, approximately 95% were seen once. The sample is drawn from a study of shared clonotypes between healthy human individuals. The study, taken as a whole, reports: Estimated richness was generally greater in naive than memory subsets. Clonotypes shared by all four donors outscored non-shared clonotypes in generation probability. Researchers sampled blood only, noting tissue repertoires likely differ.

CDR3 size: 14 residues. The germline V gene encodes CDR1 SGHNT and CDR2 YYREEE (reference sequence). With V trimmed by 3 bases and J by 8 bases, 10 bases remained unmatched. Source material: naive CD4+ T cells sorted from blood. Subset noted: CD45RA+ positively selected. The TCR comes from a man between 18 and 29 years old in good health. The rearrangement uses TRBV5-4 and TRBJ1-2, with 7 bases matching TRBD1. The CDR3 DNA reads TGTGCCAGCAGCTATGGCAGGGGGAATAAAGGCTACACCTTC. This gives the protein CASSYGRGNKGYTF.